One and the same sample provided the 17 T cell receptor beta chains below, sequenced in a study of post-analysis software for immune sequencing data. Their cognate antigens are unknown. Overall study findings and caveats: Among five TRBV segments more frequent in patients than controls were TRBV5-6, TRBV5-1 and TRBV20-1.

Built from TCR beta cDNA, the libraries had unique molecular identifiers in them. TCRdb reanalysed the PCR reads using MiXCR and keeps one entry per CDR3 protein. The sample has hundreds of thousands of distinct CDR3 sequences, around 60% seen once. Sequencing input: blood. The receptors stem from a girl aged 2-10 years with multiple sclerosis.

This chain links TRBV21-1 with TRBJ2-7; the D call of TRBD1 is as the table states it, not checked on the DNA. TRBV21-1 is labeled a pseudogene. The CDR3 extends over 15 amino acids. The CDR3 loop reads CASSLNRDRTYEQYF. CDR3 in DNA: TGTGCCAGCAGCCTGAACCGGGACCGAACCTACGAGCAGTACTTC.

The chain couples TRBV20-1 to TRBJ2-7; 9 nucleotides match TRBD2. CDR3 length: 17 amino acids. Germline CDR1 is DFQATT and CDR2 is SNEGSKA (reference sequence). The V segment lost 0 bases and the J segment 0 bases; nucleotides outside the gene matches: 9. The CDR3: CSARDPLTSGPSYEQYF. The CDR3 DNA sequence: TGCAGTGCTAGAGATCCGCTGACTAGCGGACCCTCCTACGAGCAGTACTTC.

This clonotype was seen more than once but under ten times. The rearrangement links TRBV27 to TRBJ1-2; a weak D match, TRBD1 (6 bases). From germline, CDR1 is MNHEY and CDR2 SMNVEV (reference sequence). The CDR3 contains 14 residues. V was shortened by 0 bases and J by 4 bases, with 9 bases between the two germline ends. The CDR3 is CASSLSGQRYGYTF. The CDR3 coding sequence is TGTGCCAGCAGTTTATCGGGACAACGCTATGGCTACACCTTC.

The chain couples TRBV7-3 to TRBJ2-7; D is possibly TRBD1 or TRBD2 (5 bases each). Germline V gene sequence: CDR1 SGHTA, CDR2 FQGTGA. The V and J ends lost 5 bases and 0 bases respectively, with 14 bases between them. The length of the CDR3 is 15 residues. The CDR3: CASSLGPPSSYEQYF. CDR3 DNA: TGTGCCAGCAGCCTGGGACCCCCGAGCTCCTACGAGCAGTACTTC.

The sample holds a few counts of this clonotype. The CDR3 loop reads CSVVPGSDYGYTF. CDR3 coding DNA: TGCAGCGTTGTCCCAGGGTCTGACTATGGCTACACCTTC. The chain uses TRBV29-1 and TRBJ1-2; tentatively, D is TRBD1 (5 bases). CDR3 length: 13 amino acids. Per the germline V gene, CDR1 is SQVTM and CDR2 is ANQGSEA. The germline V and J ends were trimmed by 4 bases and 3 bases, with 12 bases remaining between them.

The chain couples TRBV7-9 to TRBJ2-3; 12 bases agree with TRBD2. The germline V gene encodes CDR1 SEHNR and CDR2 FQNEAQ (reference sequence). Trimming at V came to 6 bases and at J to 2 bases, leaving 6 bases not matched to a gene. The CDR3 is made up of 16 amino acids. CDR3 bases: TGTGCCAGCAGAGGAGGACTAGCGGGACCCACAGATACGCAGTATTTT. This encodes CASRGGLAGPTDTQYF. The full variable domain, its missing parts supplied by reference TRBV7-9 and TRBJ2-3, is DTGVSQNPRHKITKRGQNVTFRCDPISEHNRLYWYRQTLGQGPEFLTYFQNEAQLEKSRLLSDRFSAERPKGSFSTLEIQRTEQGDSAMYLCASRGGLAGPTDTQYFGPGTRLTVL.

The rearrangement links TRBV6-6 to TRBJ2-1; 12 nucleotides match TRBD2. Germline assignment: CDR1 MNHNY and CDR2 SVGAGI (reference sequence). The CDR3 runs to 16 residues. The V segment lost 0 bases and the J segment 4 bases; nucleotides outside the gene matches: 1. CDR3 in DNA: TGTGCCAGCAGTTACTCCCTAGCGGGGGGGTACAATGAGCAGTTCTTC. Translating gives CASSYSLAGGYNEQFF.

The rearrangement joins TRBV29-1 to TRBJ1-1; maybe TRBD1 (5 bases). Deletions cut 1 base from V and 4 bases from J, with 10 bases between. This CDR3 contains 13 residues. Germline values: CDR1 SQVTM, CDR2 ANQGSEA. The chain's CDR3 is CSVEVPGITEAFF. Here the CDR3 DNA reads TGCAGCGTTGAAGTTCCAGGGATCACTGAAGCTTTCTTT.

This clonotype occurred once. The CDR3, as DNA: TGCAGTGCTAGTGAGTCGCAAAACGGGGTCTACGAGCAGTACTTC. This codes for CSASESQNGVYEQYF. This sequence joins TRBV20-1 and TRBJ2-7; TRBD2 might be the D (5 bases). With 3 bases removed from V and 3 bases from J, the gap between germline ends came to 18 bases. The germline CDR1 and CDR2 sequences are DFQATT and SNEGSKA (reference sequence). This CDR3 has 15 residues.

The J gene is TRBJ1-2, the V gene TRBV29-1; 9 nucleotides line up with TRBD1. CDR3 size: 14 residues. Germline loops: CDR1 SQVTM, CDR2 ANQGSEA. V dropped 6 bases and J dropped 7; count of bases not matched to a gene: 12. CDR3 sequence: CSVAIPGQGFGYTF. The CDR3 DNA sequence: TGCAGCGTCGCTATCCCGGGACAGGGTTTTGGCTACACCTTC.

The CDR3 DNA reads TGTGCCAGCAGCGCGGGACACCTCTACGAGCAGTACTTC. This gives the protein CASSAGHLYEQYF. The chain has TRBV7-3 and TRBJ2-7; D may correspond to TRBD1 or TRBD2 (6 bases each). Germline CDR1 SGHTA, CDR2 FQGTGA. The CDR3 length is 13 residues. Trimming stripped 5 bases from V and 3 bases from J, with 11 bases between.

This clonotype was seen a few times. This chain connects TRBV6-5 to TRBJ2-1; tentative D call: TRBD2 (5 bases). The CDR3 is 13 amino acids. Trimming took 11 bases from V and 4 from J, leaving 15 bases between them. CDR1 is MNHEY and CDR2 is SVGAGI in the germline V gene. CDR3 nucleotide sequence: TGTGCCGCCGGGGAGCGCCTATACAATGAGCAGTTCTTC. It yields the protein CAAGERLYNEQFF.

This clonotype was counted a single time. One junction end does not reproduce the germline sequence, and a read error may be involved. The chain uses TRBV6-5 and TRBJ2-3; D might be TRBD2 (6 bases). This CDR3 region has 15 residues. Germline V gene sequence: CDR1 MNHEY, CDR2 SVGAGI. For the CDR3, the DNA is TGTGCCTGCAGCGACGGGGGATCGCCCACAGATACGCAGTATTTT. Amino acids: CACSDGGSPTDTQYF.

V is TRBV5-1 and J is TRBJ2-1, with 9 bases identical to TRBD1. The V gene end was trimmed by 0 bases and the J gene end by 2 bases; junction bases not matched to a gene: 9. Germline values: CDR1 SGHRS, CDR2 YFSETQ. This CDR3 region has 18 residues. The CDR3 region is CASSLEISRTGAYNEQFF. The CDR3 DNA reads as TGCGCCAGCAGCTTGGAAATATCGAGGACAGGGGCCTACAATGAGCAGTTCTTC.

Here the CDR3 reads CSVVAGLTYEQYF. CDR3 nucleotides: TGCAGCGTTGTGGCAGGCCTCACCTACGAGCAGTACTTC. The V and J genes are TRBV29-1 and TRBJ2-4; D gene ambiguous. The tail of the sequence fits TRBJ2-7 better, so the J call may be wrong. CDR3 length equals 13 residues. In germline, CDR1 is SQVTM, CDR2 ANQGSEA.

The chain combines TRBV3-1 with TRBJ2-3, with 9 nucleotides matching TRBD2. The germline gives CDR1 LGHDT, CDR2 YNNKEL (reference sequence). CDR3 length: 17 residues. The V segment lost 0 bases and the J segment 1 base; nucleotides outside the gene matches: 5. CDR3 amino acids: CASSQDWVAGGTDTQYF. For the CDR3, the DNA is TGTGCCAGCAGCCAAGATTGGGTAGCGGGGGGCACAGATACGCAGTATTTT.

This clonotype was counted between two and nine times. This rearrangement joins TRBV12-3 or TRBV12-4 to TRBJ2-5; tentative D call: TRBD2 (7 bases). The CDR3 spans 17 residues. Trimming stripped 4 bases from V and 7 bases from J, with 25 bases between. In DNA, the CDR3 is TGTGCCAGCAGTTACCACACGCCGGGACGGGGGGCTTGGACCCAGTACTTC. This codes for CASSYHTPGRGAWTQYF.